The 6 T cell receptor beta chains presented below share a single source sample, sequenced in a study of T cells in Graves' hyperthyroidism and ophthalmopathy. Authors of the study amplified TCR beta CDR3 regions from RNA transcripts. HTBI primers drove first-round RT-PCR of the TCR CDR3. TCRdb re-derived calls from the multiplex PCR reads in MiXCR, one entry per CDR3 protein. The table lists approximately 400,000 distinct CDR3 sequences, 14% to 15% of them singletons. The sequencing sample was made of blood. Receptors were obtained from a woman aged 25-40 years with Graves' hyperthyroidism.

The table lists this clonotype with a few counts. This sequence joins TRBV4-1 and TRBJ2-1; a weak D match, TRBD2 (5 bases). V was cut by 8 bases and J by 0 bases, with 14 bases left in between. In germline, CDR1 is MGHRA, CDR2 YSYEKL. This CDR3 has 15 residues. The CDR3 here is CASYTAVSSYNEQFF. As DNA, the CDR3 is TGCGCCAGCTACACAGCGGTAAGCTCCTACAATGAGCAGTTCTTC.

The chain has TRBV6-1 and TRBJ1-1; TRBD1 agrees at 8 bases. Germline lookup yields CDR1 MNHNS and CDR2 SASEGT. The CDR3 totals 14 residues. Trimming removed 2 bases from V and 10 bases from J; junction bases left unmatched: 9. In DNA, the CDR3 is TGTGCCAGCAGTGAATCGTCAGGGGGCGCGGGAGCTTTCTTT. Translating it yields CASSESSGGAGAFF.

This clonotype occurred many times. This chain's CDR3 is CASSDPGLADPLPGTQYF. CDR3 coding DNA: TGTGCCAGCAGTGACCCGGGACTAGCGGATCCTTTACCTGGGACCCAGTACTTC. The gene calls are TRBV2 and TRBJ2-5; the match to TRBD2 covers 11 bases. Germline V gives CDR1 SNHLY, CDR2 FYNNEI. J was trimmed by 7 bases and V by 3 bases; bases with no gene match: 16. The CDR3 totals 18 residues.

This clonotype was observed many times. The chain couples TRBV29-1 to TRBJ2-7; no reliable D call. The germline gives CDR1 SQVTM, CDR2 ANQGSEA. The V and J ends lost 7 bases and 3 bases respectively, with 16 bases between them. This CDR3 contains 13 residues. CDR3: CSANRGAYYEQYF. CDR3 nucleotide sequence: TGCAGCGCTAACAGAGGAGCGTACTACGAGCAGTACTTC.

This clonotype was observed many times. The chain joins TRBV6-1 to TRBJ2-3; the match to TRBD2 covers 7 bases. The CDR3 sequence is 16 residues long. V shed 6 bases and J 0 bases; nucleotides not matched to a gene: 9. Looked up from germline, CDR1 is MNHNS and CDR2 is SASEGT. Here the CDR3 reads CASSSTSARSTDTQYF. The CDR3 coding sequence is TGTGCCAGCAGCTCAACTAGCGCCCGAAGCACAGATACGCAGTATTTT.

The chain joins TRBV11-3 to TRBJ2-1, with TRBD2 matching 12 bases. The J segment lost 9 bases and the V segment lost 3 bases, leaving 18 bases of the junction unmatched. In germline, CDR1 is SGHNT, CDR2 YENEEA. The CDR3 is 19 amino acids. CDR3 region: CASSLGGATSGGLWSEQFF. CDR3 DNA sequence: TGTGCCAGCAGCTTGGGCGGGGCGACTAGCGGGGGTCTTTGGAGTGAGCAGTTCTTC.